Here is one TCR beta chain with its context. This CDR3 spans 12 amino acids. Germline V gene data show CDR1 as ENHRY and CDR2 as SYGVKD. Trimming shortened V by 7 bases and J by 6 bases, and 12 bases separated the two germline ends. This sample is part of a study of breast tumors, draining lymph nodes, adjacent tissues. From the multiplex PCR reads, TCRdb called clonotypes with MiXCR, one entry per CDR3 protein. There are roughly 15,000 distinct CDR3 sequences in the sample; under 60% occur only once, and around a sixth lies in the top ten. The receptor comes from a female donor with breast cancer. Some clones in this sample may be carry-over from other donors' samples. The chain joins TRBV10-3 to TRBJ1-2, with D unresolved. The sample was tumor-adjacent breast tissue. CDR3 in DNA: TGTGCCATCATCAATAGGGAGAATGGCTACACCTTC. It specifies CAIINRENGYTF.